Below are 32 T cell receptor beta chains sequenced from a single sample in a study of control samples from healthy donors and cancer patients. Profiled with immunoSEQ multiplex PCR; TCRdb holds only in-frame clones, not every one. The data contain approximately 220,000 clones, 90% to 95% of them singletons. The material sequenced was blood. The receptors originated from a man aged 50 or older in good health.

CDR3 in DNA: TGTGCCAGCAGTGATTCCAGCGGGTCCTCCTACAATGAGCAGTTCTTC. This gives the protein CASSDSSGSSYNEQFF. The chain joins TRBV2 to TRBJ2-1, with a weak D call TRBD2 (6 bases). The ends were cut back, 3 bases at V and 0 bases at J, with 12 bases in the middle. This CDR3 has 16 amino acids. CDR1 and CDR2 (germline): SNHLY, FYNNEI.

The V call is TRBV2, the J call TRBJ1-5; no clear D gene. Germline CDR1 reads SNHLY; CDR2 reads FYNNEI. This CDR3 spans 14 amino acids. With 6 bases removed from V and 2 bases from J, the gap between germline ends came to 11 bases. The CDR3 protein is CASSEQRGNQPQHF. CDR3 nucleotide sequence: TGTGCCAGCAGCGAGCAAAGGGGCAATCAGCCCCAGCATTTT.

This rearrangement joins TRBV7-9 to TRBJ1-6; possibly TRBD1 for D (5 bases). V was pared by 4 bases and J by 6 bases, with 13 bases between. This CDR3 is built from 15 residues. Germline V gene data show CDR1 as SEHNR and CDR2 as FQNEAQ (reference sequence). CDR3: CASSSSSGGNSPLHF. CDR3 sequence (DNA): TGTGCCAGCAGCTCGTCCTCGGGGGGTAATTCACCCCTCCACTTT.

This chain links TRBV5-1 with TRBJ2-3, with D unresolved. Deletions cut 4 bases from V and 6 bases from J, with 9 bases between. The germline V gene encodes CDR1 SGHRS and CDR2 YFSETQ. This CDR3 spans 12 amino acids. The CDR3 coding sequence is TGCGCCAGCAGCCCCGAATGGGATACGCAGTATTTT. The encoded protein is CASSPEWDTQYF.

The chain recombines TRBV6-2 or TRBV6-3 with TRBJ1-5; 11 bases are shared with TRBD1. Germline V gene sequence: CDR1 MNHEY, CDR2 SVGEGT. The CDR3 is made up of 17 amino acids. V shed 6 bases and J 10 bases; nucleotides not matched to a gene: 17. CDR3 bases: TGTGCCAGCAGCCCTATGAGGGACAGGGGGTGGCAAGTACCCCAGCATTTT. Protein sequence: CASSPMRDRGWQVPQHF.

The genes are TRBV5-1 and TRBJ1-3; tentative D call: TRBD1 (6 bases). The CDR3 runs to 14 residues. Trimming removed 0 bases at V and 4 bases at J, with 8 bases between. CDR1 and CDR2 from the germline V gene are SGHRS and YFSETQ. This CDR3 is CASSLDRVGNTIYF. In DNA form, the CDR3 reads TGCGCCAGCAGCTTGGACAGGGTCGGAAACACCATATATTTT.

V gene TRBV28 combines with J gene TRBJ1-2; D uncertain. CDR1 MDHEN and CDR2 SYDVKM come from the germline V gene. The length of the CDR3 is 12 residues. Trimming removed 6 bases from V and 3 bases from J, with 8 bases in between. The CDR3 sequence: CASRRADYGYTF. The CDR3 coding sequence is TGTGCCAGCAGGAGGGCAGACTATGGCTACACCTTC.

The chain employs TRBV3-1 (or the pseudogene TRBV3-2) and TRBJ1-2; D is unresolved. Germline lookup yields CDR1 LGHDT and CDR2 YNNKEL (reference sequence). V lost 4 bases and J 7 bases, leaving 10 bases between the germline ends. The CDR3 is 12 amino acids. For the CDR3, the DNA is TGTGCCAGCAGCCCCCGACTTGGTGGCTACACCTTC. Translated, it gives CASSPRLGGYTF.

This clone came up a few times. V usage is TRBV7-2 and J usage is TRBJ1-2, with TRBD1 as a possible D gene (6 bases). Deletions cut 1 base from V and 8 bases from J, with 11 bases between. The CDR3 spans 13 residues. Per germline, CDR1 SGHTA and CDR2 FQGNSA. The CDR3 loop is CASSLGQVQGYTF. CDR3 nucleotides: TGTGCCAGCAGCTTAGGACAGGTTCAAGGCTACACCTTC.

This clone was counted only a few times. The rearrangement uses TRBV21-1 and TRBJ1-1. TRBV21-1 is classified as a pseudogene. This CDR3 contains 16 residues. DNA for the CDR3: TGTGCCAGCAGCATAGGTTCGGGCAGAACCTACACTGAAGCTTTCTTT. This sequence encodes CASSIGSGRTYTEAFF.

The CDR3 nucleotides read TGTGCCAGCAGCCACTCGAGCGGTGCTAACTATGGCTACACCTTC. This translates into CASSHSSGANYGYTF. The chain carries TRBV3-1 (or the pseudogene TRBV3-2) and TRBJ1-2; D unresolved. V lost 3 bases and J lost 0, with 11 bases in between. Looked up from germline, CDR1 is LGHDT and CDR2 is YNNKEL (reference sequence). CDR3 length: 15 amino acids.

The V call is TRBV1, the J call TRBJ2-2; TRBD2, the D gene given by the table, was not confirmed from the DNA. TRBV1 constitutes a pseudogene. This CDR3 comprises 16 residues. In DNA form, the CDR3 reads TGCACCAGCAGCCAAGTACTAGCGGCCAACACCGGGGAGCTGTTTTTT. Protein: CTSSQVLAANTGELFF.

This chain links TRBV7-2 with TRBJ1-4; perhaps TRBD1 as D (5 bases). V was cut by 5 bases and J by 7 bases, with 20 bases left in between. The CDR3 has 16 residues. Per germline, CDR1 SGHTA and CDR2 FQGNSA. The CDR3 spells CASSTTPGLGGEKLFF. DNA of the CDR3: TGTGCCAGCAGCACTACTCCAGGGTTAGGAGGTGAAAAACTGTTTTTT. The full variable domain, in which reference TRBV7-2 and TRBJ1-4 provide the parts outside the CDR3, is GAGVSQSPSNKVTEKGKDVELRCDPISGHTALYWYRQSLGQGLEFLIYFQGNSAPDKSGLPSDRFSAERTGGSVSTLTIQRTQQEDSAVYLCASSTTPGLGGEKLFFGSGTQLSVL.

The CDR3 protein is CASSYYGTGVTYGYTF. The CDR3 nucleotides read TGTGCCAGCAGCTACTACGGGACAGGGGTTACCTATGGCTACACCTTC. The rearrangement joins TRBV11-2 to TRBJ1-2, with 10 nucleotides matching TRBD1. The CDR3 spans 16 residues. CDR1 and CDR2 (germline): SGHAT, FQNNGV. V dropped 4 bases and J dropped 4; count of bases not matched to a gene: 9.

This sequence joins TRBV7-8 and TRBJ2-2; no reliable D call. Trimming cost V 3 bases and J 2 bases, with 7 bases left between them. Germline CDR1 SGHVS, CDR2 FQNEAQ. The CDR3 has 14 residues. The CDR3 DNA follows: TGTGCCAGCAGCTTTTGGGCCAACACCGGGGAGCTGTTTTTT. Its protein is CASSFWANTGELFF.

The V call is TRBV5-1, the J call TRBJ1-1; 7 nucleotides align to TRBD1. Germline lookup yields CDR1 SGHRS and CDR2 YFSETQ. V shed 6 bases and J 0 bases; nucleotides not matched to a gene: 11. The CDR3 spans 16 residues. In DNA, the CDR3 is TGCGCCAGCATGGCAGGGGGTAGCCCAATGAACACTGAAGCTTTCTTT. It codes for CASMAGGSPMNTEAFF.

The CDR3 nucleotides read TGTGCCAGCAGCGTAGGGAGCGGGAGGTTTCAAGAGACCCAGTACTTC. Its translation: CASSVGSGRFQETQYF. The gene calls are TRBV9 and TRBJ2-5; 9 bases map to TRBD2. V lost 0 bases, J lost 2 bases, and 5 bases stayed unmatched. The CDR3 extends over 16 amino acids. Germline lookup yields CDR1 SGDLS and CDR2 YYNGEE.

This rearrangement joins TRBV5-5 to TRBJ2-3, with 7 bases aligning to TRBD1. Unmatched junction bases numbered 10, after V lost 4 bases and J lost 2 bases. The CDR3 length is 16 residues. Germline assignment: CDR1 SGHKS and CDR2 YYEKEE (reference sequence). CDR3 in DNA: TGTGCCAGCAGCGTCCGACAGGGTGCCCTCACAGATACGCAGTATTTT. Protein: CASSVRQGALTDTQYF.

The chain uses TRBV6-5 and TRBJ2-7, with 8 bases lining up with TRBD2. The V segment lost 6 bases and the J segment 7 bases; nucleotides outside the gene matches: 8. CDR3 length equals 13 residues. CDR1 is MNHEY, CDR2 SVGAGI, per germline. CDR3 nucleotide sequence: TGTGCCAGCAGCAACGGGGGGGGGCTGGAGCAGTACGTC. It translates to CASSNGGGLEQYV.

The chain combines TRBV7-9 with TRBJ2-2; TRBD1 agrees at 10 bases. This CDR3 has 17 residues. Trimming removed 2 bases from V and 6 bases from J; junction bases left unmatched: 9. Looked up from germline, CDR1 is SEHNR and CDR2 is FQNEAQ (reference sequence). The chain's CDR3 is CASSLNVGTGAAGELFF. For the CDR3, the DNA is TGTGCCAGCAGCTTAAACGTGGGGACAGGGGCGGCCGGGGAGCTGTTTTTT. The full variable domain, in which reference TRBV7-9 and TRBJ2-2 provide the parts outside the CDR3, is DTGVSQNPRHKITKRGQNVTFRCDPISEHNRLYWYRQTLGQGPEFLTYFQNEAQLEKSRLLSDRFSAERPKGSFSTLEIQRTEQGDSAMYLCASSLNVGTGAAGELFFGEGSRLTVL.

V usage is TRBV6-5 and J usage is TRBJ1-6; D gene uncertain. The V gene lost 1 base and the J gene lost 7 bases, with 14 bases spanning the gap. CDR1 and CDR2 (germline): MNHEY, SVGAGI. The CDR3 loop spans 16 amino acids. This CDR3 is CASSYWALDNNSPLHF. CDR3 nucleotides: TGTGCCAGCAGTTACTGGGCGTTGGATAACAATTCACCCCTCCACTTT.

This chain connects TRBV10-2 to TRBJ1-1, with D possibly being TRBD1 (6 bases). Germline V gene data show CDR1 as WSHSY and CDR2 as SAAADI. V dropped 8 bases and J dropped 4 bases, with 14 bases sitting between them. This CDR3 spans 13 amino acids. CDR3 amino acids: CASGSSGATEAFF. The CDR3 bases are TGCGCCAGCGGCTCCTCAGGGGCCACTGAAGCTTTCTTT.

The chain has TRBV5-1 and TRBJ1-1; D is unresolved. Germline V CDR1 and CDR2: SGHRS, YFSETQ. This CDR3 comprises 14 residues. V lost 0 bases, J lost 2 bases, and 8 bases lay in between. CDR3 residues: CASSLEPGNTEAFF. CDR3 nucleotides: TGCGCCAGCAGCTTGGAGCCGGGTAACACTGAAGCTTTCTTT.

This sequence joins TRBV19 and TRBJ2-3; TRBD2 matches 12 bases. CDR1 LNHDA and CDR2 SQIVND come from the germline V gene (reference sequence). V lost 6 bases, J lost 0 bases, and 13 bases stayed unmatched. The CDR3 totals 19 residues. The CDR3 DNA reads TGTGCCAGTAGGTTGACTAGCGGGGGTCTCTCTCCTAGCACAGATACGCAGTATTTT. Protein: CASRLTSGGLSPSTDTQYF.

This chain uses TRBV27 with TRBJ2-3; D possibly corresponds to TRBD2 (6 bases). From germline, CDR1 is MNHEY and CDR2 SMNVEV (reference sequence). The CDR3 runs 15 residues. V lost 8 bases and J 0 bases, leaving 15 bases between the germline ends. The CDR3 nucleotides read TGTGCCAGCCGCCGTGCGGGACCAAGCACAGATACGCAGTATTTT. Translation: CASRRAGPSTDTQYF.

The V gene is TRBV5-1, the J gene TRBJ2-7; 8 nucleotides align to TRBD1. Germline loops: CDR1 SGHRS, CDR2 YFSETQ. The length of the CDR3 is 13 residues. V gave up 3 bases and J gave up 6 bases; unmatched junction bases: 5. The CDR3 sequence is CASSYNRGIEQYF. CDR3 bases: TGCGCCAGCAGCTACAACAGGGGGATCGAGCAGTACTTC.

The chain links TRBV7-9 to TRBJ2-7; D is tentatively TRBD1 or TRBD2 (5 bases each). Germline CDR1 is SEHNR and CDR2 is FQNEAQ (reference sequence). V lost 4 bases and J lost 4, with 20 bases in between. The CDR3 spans 16 residues. The CDR3 sequence: CASSWGTANDKYEQYF. The CDR3 nucleotides read TGTGCCAGCAGCTGGGGGACCGCAAACGATAAATACGAGCAGTACTTC.

The chain couples TRBV2 to TRBJ1-5; 7 bases are shared with TRBD1. This CDR3 has 14 amino acids. The V gene's germline CDR1 is SNHLY and CDR2 FYNNEI. The junction had 9 bases not matched to a gene; V was cut back by 10 bases and J by 3 bases. The CDR3 bases are TGTGCCACTCGGGGACAGATAAACAATCAGCCCCAGCATTTT. Encoded protein: CATRGQINNQPQHF.

The V call is TRBV4-1, the J call TRBJ2-3, with 8 bases fitting TRBD2. This CDR3 region has 17 residues. Germline-derived CDR1 and CDR2 are MGHRA and YSYEKL. V lost 4 bases, J lost 7 bases, and 16 bases stayed unmatched. CDR3 nucleotide sequence: TGCGCCAGCAGCCTCCAACCCCTCCGGGGGGGCCTGAATACGCAGTATTTT. Protein: CASSLQPLRGGLNTQYF.

The chain joins TRBV2 to TRBJ2-3; TRBD2 might be the D (5 bases). CDR3 length: 14 residues. V dropped 8 bases and J dropped 2 bases, with 14 bases sitting between them. Germline CDR1 is SNHLY and CDR2 is FYNNEI. The CDR3 nucleotides read TGTGCCAGCCTTTTCAACGGGAACACAGATACGCAGTATTTT. Amino acid sequence: CASLFNGNTDTQYF. Together with reference TRBV2 and TRBJ2-3, the CDR3 gives the full variable domain: EPEVTQTPSHQVTQMGQEVILRCVPISNHLYFYWYRQILGQKVEFLVSFYNNEISEKSEIFDDQFSVERPDGSNFTLKIRSTKLEDSAMYFCASLFNGNTDTQYFGPGTRLTVL.

This chain uses TRBV5-1 with TRBJ2-2; 9 nucleotides align to TRBD2. The junction had 6 bases not matched to a gene; V was cut back by 4 bases and J by 2 bases. CDR3 length equals 16 residues. The germline V gene encodes CDR1 SGHRS and CDR2 YFSETQ. CDR3 sequence: CASSTTSGLNTGELFF. The DNA of the CDR3 is TGCGCCAGCAGCACGACTAGCGGATTAAACACCGGGGAGCTGTTTTTT.

The chain uses TRBV27 and TRBJ2-7; TRBD1 might be the D (5 bases). Trimming removed 2 bases from V and 3 bases from J, with 8 bases in between. From germline, CDR1 is MNHEY and CDR2 SMNVEV (reference sequence). CDR3 length: 13 residues. The CDR3 reads CASSLGRDYEQYV. The CDR3 region has the DNA TGTGCCAGCAGTTTAGGCAGGGACTACGAGCAGTACGTC.